This T cell receptor beta chain was profiled in a study of T cell responses to AZD1222 COVID-19 vaccine. Background on the study: Second-dose groups at about 4 or about 12 weeks were pooled.

Concerning this clone: The antigen is not known.

General study points: Of spike-specific TCRs, nearly half reportedly target regions left unmutated in variants. A mostly white British donor set with more females was recruited, and clonal diversity was possibly underestimated.

Libraries were prepared by immunoSEQ multiplex PCR; TCRdb keeps only in-frame clonotypes and omits some of them. The profile shows fewer than 140,000 clones, almost 90% of them singletons. Germline V CDR1 and CDR2: SEHNR, FQNEAQ (reference sequence). V was trimmed by 5 bases and J by 0 bases, leaving 11 bases between them. CDR3 length equals 15 residues. This chain joins TRBV7-9 and TRBJ1-3; D is unclear. The source was peripheral blood, collected on day 0 of AZD1222 vaccination. This clonotype was obtained from an adult in good health. CDR3 sequence (DNA): TGTGCCAGCAGCAACCCGGGTACCTCTGGAAACACCATATATTTT. It yields the protein CASSNPGTSGNTIYF.